The next 31 T cell receptor beta chains were all read from a single sample in a study of T cells after yellow fever vaccination. MiXCR was run by TCRdb on the 5' RACE reads, yielding one entry per CDR3 protein. Of over 300,000 distinct CDR3 sequences in the sample, roughly 3.5% were seen once. Sequences were derived from PBMCs, sampled on the day of the yellow fever booster vaccination. The receptors come from a man between 18 and 29 years old who received the YFV17D yellow fever vaccine.

This clonotype has ten or more counts. This chain uses TRBV6-6 with TRBJ2-6; D ambiguous. This CDR3 is 13 amino acids long. Germline V gene sequence: CDR1 MNHNY, CDR2 SVGAGI (reference sequence). With 7 bases removed from V and 2 bases from J, the gap between germline ends came to 6 bases. The CDR3 DNA reads TGTGCCAGCACCAGGCCTGGGGCCAACGTCCTGACTTTC. Translation: CASTRPGANVLTF.

Here the CDR3 reads CASSAEGGGEKLFF. CDR3 sequence (DNA): TGTGCCAGCAGCGCCGAAGGAGGGGGGGAAAAACTGTTTTTT. This sequence joins TRBV9 and TRBJ1-4, with D tentatively TRBD1 (6 bases). V was pared by 3 bases and J by 8 bases, with 14 bases between. The CDR3 length is 14 residues. Per germline, CDR1 SGDLS and CDR2 YYNGEE. The variable domain in full, completed from reference TRBV9 and TRBJ1-4, reads DSGVTQTPKHLITATGQRVTLRCSPRSGDLSVYWYQQSLDQGLQFLIQYYNGEERAKGNILERFSAQQFPDLHSELNLSSLELGDSALYFCASSAEGGGEKLFFGSGTQLSVL.

This clonotype was found many times. The genes are TRBV5-1 and TRBJ1-2; a possible D gene is TRBD1 (6 bases). The CDR3 totals 14 residues. The germline V gene encodes CDR1 SGHRS and CDR2 YFSETQ. Trimming pared 3 bases from V and 5 bases from J, leaving 14 bases between. The CDR3 reads CASSSAGAMYGYTF. CDR3 coding DNA: TGCGCCAGCAGCTCGGCAGGGGCCATGTATGGCTACACCTTC. The full variable domain, its missing parts supplied by reference TRBV5-1 and TRBJ1-2, is KAGVTQTPRYLIKTRGQQVTLSCSPISGHRSVSWYQQTPGQGLQFLFEYFSETQRNKGNFPGRFSGRQFSNSRSEMNVSTLELGDSALYLCASSSAGAMYGYTFGSGTRLTVV.

The sample holds a few counts of this clonotype. The gene calls are TRBV5-1 and TRBJ2-7; a possible D gene is TRBD1 (6 bases). Germline V gene sequence: CDR1 SGHRS, CDR2 YFSETQ. The CDR3 sequence is 12 residues long. V gave up 7 bases and J gave up 4 bases, with 12 bases separating them. The CDR3 sequence is CASHGQSYEQYV. The CDR3 nucleotides read TGCGCCAGCCACGGACAGTCTTACGAGCAGTACGTC.

The chain couples TRBV18 to TRBJ2-7; TRBD1 matches 8 bases. The CDR3 sequence is 13 residues long. Losses at the gene ends were 4 bases for V and 6 bases for J; bases not matched to a gene: 5. Germline V lookup: CDR1 KGHSH, CDR2 LQKENI. CDR3: CASSQSRGLEQYF. In DNA, the CDR3 is TGTGCCAGCTCACAAAGCAGGGGGCTCGAGCAGTACTTC. The full variable domain, with the rest looked up from reference TRBV18 and TRBJ2-7, is NAGVMQNPRHLVRRRGQEARLRCSPMKGHSHVYWYRQLPEEGLKFMVYLQKENIIDESGMPKERFSAEFPKEGPSILRIQQVVRGDSAAYFCASSQSRGLEQYFGPGTRLTVT.

This clonotype has more than one count but fewer than ten. The V call is TRBV12-3 or TRBV12-4, the J call TRBJ2-2; D unclear. The CDR3 loop spans 13 amino acids. V gave up 4 bases and J gave up 6 bases, with 9 bases separating them. The CDR3 nucleotides read TGTGCCAGCAGTTCCCGTGTCTCCGGGGAGCTGTTTTTT. Amino acids: CASSSRVSGELFF.

J is TRBJ2-2 and V is TRBV6-4, with D maybe TRBD1 (5 bases). This CDR3 has 15 amino acids. V shed 4 bases and J shed 4 bases, with 13 bases lying between them. From germline, CDR1 is MRHNA and CDR2 SNTAGT. The CDR3 sequence is CASSAWQGGTGELFF. For the CDR3, the DNA is TGTGCCAGCAGTGCTTGGCAGGGTGGCACCGGGGAGCTGTTTTTT.

In its sample, this clonotype was seen a few times. This chain uses TRBV20-1 with TRBJ2-6; 8 nucleotides agree with TRBD2. This CDR3 has 15 residues. V shed 3 bases, J shed 2 bases, and the junction held 3 bases outside the gene matches. Germline CDR1 is DFQATT and CDR2 is SNEGSKA (reference sequence). CDR3 sequence (DNA): TGCAGTGCTAGTCGGGGGGGCCCTGGGGCCAACGTCCTGACTTTC. Translation: CSASRGGPGANVLTF.

This sequence joins TRBV20-1 and TRBJ2-1; 14 bases line up with TRBD2. CDR1 is DFQATT, CDR2 SNEGSKA, per germline (reference sequence). This CDR3 is built from 15 residues. The V segment lost 3 bases and the J segment 10 bases; nucleotides outside the gene matches: 8. DNA of the CDR3: TGCAGTGCTAGTGGACTAGCGGGGGGAGCCGCAGAGCAGTTCTTC. Translation gives CSASGLAGGAAEQFF.

This clonotype has at least ten counts. The chain joins TRBV7-2 to TRBJ1-4; 11 bases are shared with TRBD1. The V segment lost 4 bases and the J segment 7 bases; nucleotides outside the gene matches: 2. CDR1 SGHTA and CDR2 FQGNSA come from the germline V gene. The CDR3 loop spans 14 amino acids. The CDR3 DNA reads as TGTGCCAGCAGCTCAGGACAGGGGGCTGAAAAACTGTTTTTT. It codes for CASSSGQGAEKLFF.

This clonotype was detected many times. The junction differs from germline at one of its ends, possibly a read error. This rearrangement joins TRBV7-7 to TRBJ2-5; TRBD2 matches at 14 bases. Looked up from germline, CDR1 is SSHAT and CDR2 is FNYEAQ (reference sequence). CDR3 size: 18 residues. The CDR3 sequence: CASSARLAGGIPQETQYF. The DNA of the CDR3 is TGTGCTAGCAGCGCCAGACTAGCGGGGGGGATCCCCCAAGAGACCCAGTACTTC.

This clonotype was observed at least ten times. The V and J genes are TRBV4-1 and TRBJ2-3; a weak D match, TRBD1 (6 bases). Per the germline V gene, CDR1 is MGHRA and CDR2 is YSYEKL. This CDR3 contains 16 residues. Deletions cut 1 base from V and 7 bases from J, with 18 bases between. CDR3 region: CASSQATGKNPYTQYF. The CDR3 DNA reads as TGCGCCAGCAGCCAAGCGACAGGAAAAAACCCCTATACGCAGTATTTT.

At least ten counts were recorded for this clonotype. V usage is TRBV6-5 and J usage is TRBJ2-3; D tentatively fits TRBD1 or TRBD2 (6 bases each). This CDR3 is 15 amino acids long. Germline V gives CDR1 MNHEY, CDR2 SVGAGI. The ends were cut back, 6 bases at V and 0 bases at J, with 13 bases in the middle. The chain's CDR3 is CASRRMGGSTDTQYF. DNA of the CDR3: TGTGCCAGCAGGAGAATGGGGGGCAGCACAGATACGCAGTATTTT.

This clonotype was observed many times. The chain recombines TRBV5-1 with TRBJ1-2, with D hard to call. CDR1 SGHRS and CDR2 YFSETQ come from the germline V gene. The CDR3 runs 14 residues. V lost 0 bases and J 4 bases, leaving 10 bases between the germline ends. The CDR3 nucleotides read TGCGCCAGCAGCTTGGGAGGTGATTTCTATGGCTACACCTTC. Its protein product is CASSLGGDFYGYTF. Combining the CDR3 with reference TRBV5-1 and TRBJ1-2 gives the whole variable domain KAGVTQTPRYLIKTRGQQVTLSCSPISGHRSVSWYQQTPGQGLQFLFEYFSETQRNKGNFPGRFSGRQFSNSRSEMNVSTLELGDSALYLCASSLGGDFYGYTFGSGTRLTVV.

This clonotype has ten or more counts. The chain couples TRBV7-9 to TRBJ2-2, with D maybe TRBD1 (5 bases). Germline V lookup: CDR1 SEHNR, CDR2 FQNEAQ (reference sequence). The CDR3 contains 15 residues. V was cut by 5 bases and J by 6 bases, with 16 bases left in between. CDR3 DNA: TGTGCCAGCAGCAAACAGGTCTTTACTTCCGGGGAGCTGTTTTTT. Amino acid sequence: CASSKQVFTSGELFF. Drawing the rest from reference TRBV7-9 and TRBJ2-2, the complete variable domain is DTGVSQNPRHKITKRGQNVTFRCDPISEHNRLYWYRQTLGQGPEFLTYFQNEAQLEKSRLLSDRFSAERPKGSFSTLEIQRTEQGDSAMYLCASSKQVFTSGELFFGEGSRLTVL.

The J gene is TRBJ2-3, the V gene TRBV7-3; the match to TRBD2 covers 14 bases. Germline V CDR1 and CDR2: SGHTA, FQGTGA. The ends lost 4 bases at V and 2 bases at J; junction bases unmatched: 5. The CDR3 sequence is 17 residues long. CDR3 loop: CASSSGTSGGSTDTQYF. As DNA, the CDR3 is TGTGCCAGCAGCTCCGGGACTAGCGGGGGCTCCACAGATACGCAGTATTTT.

The genes are TRBV20-1 and TRBJ1-5, with a weak D call TRBD1 (6 bases). V was shortened by 5 bases and J by 4 bases, with 9 bases between the two germline ends. The CDR3 has 12 residues. CDR1 is DFQATT and CDR2 is SNEGSKA in the germline V gene (reference sequence). The CDR3 protein is CSAYQGNQPQHF. The CDR3 coding sequence is TGCAGTGCTTATCAGGGGAATCAGCCCCAGCATTTT.

The CDR3 sequence: CAWRGTGDAPLDEKLFF. In DNA form, the CDR3 reads TGTGCCTGGAGAGGGACAGGGGATGCCCCACTTGATGAAAAACTGTTTTTT. This rearrangement joins TRBV30 to TRBJ1-4; TRBD1 matches at 10 bases. V trimming: 3 bases; J trimming: 6 bases; junction bases outside the gene matches: 13. The CDR3 runs 17 residues. CDR1 is GTSNPN and CDR2 is SVGIG in the germline V gene (reference sequence). The entire variable domain, with the rest obtained from reference TRBV30 and TRBJ1-4, is as follows: SQTIHQWPATLVQPVGSPLSLECTVEGTSNPNLYWYRQAAGRGLQLLFYSVGIGQISSEVPQNLSASRPQDRQFILSSKKLLLSDSGFYLCAWRGTGDAPLDEKLFFGSGTQLSVL.

This clonotype was seen a handful of times. The chain employs TRBV30 and TRBJ1-1; D is possibly TRBD1 (6 bases). Trimming removed 0 bases at V and 10 bases at J, with 12 bases between. The length of the CDR3 is 12 residues. Per germline, CDR1 GTSNPN and CDR2 SVGIG (reference sequence). Written as DNA, the CDR3 is TGTGCCTGGAGTGTGCCGGGGGGCCGAGCTTTCTTT. This encodes CAWSVPGGRAFF.

This clonotype was found many times. This chain joins TRBV5-1 and TRBJ1-2; D gene ambiguous. CDR1 and CDR2 from the germline V gene are SGHRS and YFSETQ. With 3 bases removed from V and 0 bases from J, the gap between germline ends came to 18 bases. The CDR3 is 17 amino acids. CDR3 residues: CASSSNSWGPSNYGYTF. CDR3 DNA: TGCGCCAGCAGCTCCAACTCATGGGGTCCTTCTAACTATGGCTACACCTTC.

This clonotype was counted only a few times. V gene TRBV7-2 combines with J gene TRBJ1-1; 7 positions agree with TRBD1. Germline V gene lookup returns CDR1 SGHTA and CDR2 FQGNSA. The ends lost 4 bases at V and 1 base at J; junction bases unmatched: 12. The CDR3 is made up of 17 amino acids. The CDR3 DNA reads as TGTGCCAGCAGCTACCCGGCCTTCAGGACAGGGAACACTGAAGCTTTCTTT. Translating it yields CASSYPAFRTGNTEAFF.

This clonotype was seen repeatedly, ten times or more. The gene calls are TRBV9 and TRBJ2-1, with D perhaps TRBD1 (5 bases). The CDR3 contains 15 residues. V was trimmed by 6 bases and J by 0 bases, leaving 13 bases between them. Germline-derived CDR1 and CDR2 are SGDLS and YYNGEE. The CDR3, as DNA: TGTGCCAGCACTGAAGGGGCGAGCTCCTACAATGAGCAGTTCTTC. Translating gives CASTEGASSYNEQFF.

Many counts were recorded for this clonotype. V is TRBV6-2 or TRBV6-3 and J is TRBJ2-3; 7 nucleotides match TRBD2. Trimming cost V 2 bases and J 9 bases; bases outside gene matches: 5. The CDR3 runs 13 residues. Germline CDR1 MNHEY, CDR2 SVGEGT. CDR3 coding DNA: TGTGCCAGCAGTTACATTCCCGGGGGGACGCAGTATTTT. This translates into CASSYIPGGTQYF.

In this sample, this clonotype turned up many times. V usage is TRBV7-6 and J usage is TRBJ2-6; D not resolved. Trimming removed 4 bases from V and 1 base from J, with 8 bases in between. The CDR3 spans 15 residues. Per the germline V gene, CDR1 is SGHVS and CDR2 is FNYEAQ. CDR3 sequence reads: CASSSAASGANVLTF. CDR3 DNA: TGTGCCAGCAGCTCGGCCGCTTCTGGGGCCAACGTCCTGACTTTC.

The chain joins TRBV30 to TRBJ1-5; 10 positions match TRBD1. Unmatched junction bases numbered 5, after V lost 5 bases and J lost 4 bases. Germline V gene data show CDR1 as GTSNPN and CDR2 as SVGIG (reference sequence). The CDR3 covers 14 residues. CDR3 in amino acids: CAWAPGQGNQPQHF. The CDR3 nucleotides read TGTGCCTGGGCACCGGGACAGGGGAATCAGCCCCAGCATTTT.

This clonotype was detected only a few times. The J gene is TRBJ1-1, the V gene TRBV27, with D unresolved. V lost 6 bases and J 0 bases, leaving 14 bases between the germline ends. CDR3 size: 15 residues. Germline-derived CDR1 and CDR2 are MNHEY and SMNVEV (reference sequence). The DNA of the CDR3 is TGTGCCAGCAGGGGCACAGTTTATATGAACACTGAAGCTTTCTTT. It yields the protein CASRGTVYMNTEAFF.

This clonotype was recorded a few times. The genes are TRBV3-1 and TRBJ2-1; 9 bases are shared with TRBD1. V dropped 2 bases and J dropped 7; count of bases not matched to a gene: 12. The CDR3 contains 17 residues. Germline CDR1 and CDR2: LGHDT and YNNKEL (reference sequence). The CDR3 reads CASSQLERGQGGNEQFF. CDR3 DNA: TGTGCCAGCAGCCAACTGGAACGGGGACAGGGAGGAAATGAGCAGTTCTTC.

This clonotype was recorded at least ten times. This sequence joins TRBV5-5 and TRBJ2-1; 7 bases line up with TRBD2. The CDR3 covers 16 residues. After removal of 3 bases from V and 1 base from J, the junction contained 7 bases not matched to a gene. Germline CDR1 SGHKS, CDR2 YYEKEE (reference sequence). The CDR3, as DNA: TGTGCCAGCAGCTCTGGTCAAGCGGGGTCCTACAATGAGCAGTTCTTC. It yields the protein CASSSGQAGSYNEQFF.

This clonotype was detected many times. CDR3 nucleotide sequence: TGCGCCAGCAGCCGGCGGGCAGCCTCAGGCACAGATACGCAGTATTTT. Residues: CASSRRAASGTDTQYF. The chain joins TRBV4-3 to TRBJ2-3; weak D call: TRBD2 (5 bases). Germline loops: CDR1 LGHNA, CDR2 YSLEER. The germline V and J ends were trimmed by 4 bases and 1 base, with 15 bases remaining between them. This CDR3 region has 16 residues.

V is TRBV28 and J is TRBJ2-7; D unclear. The CDR3 spans 16 residues. Trimming took off 5 bases at V and 5 bases at J, with 22 bases between the two ends. Looked up from germline, CDR1 is MDHEN and CDR2 is SYDVKM. CDR3 loop: CASSPRGRTLGNEQYV. In nucleotides, the CDR3 is TGTGCCAGCAGTCCCCGCGGAAGGACGTTAGGGAACGAGCAGTACGTC.

This clonotype was recorded a few times. The chain couples TRBV7-2 to TRBJ1-4; 9 bases fit TRBD1. CDR1 is SGHTA, CDR2 FQGNSA, per germline. V was clipped by 5 bases and J by 8 bases; unmatched bases: 21. CDR3 length equals 19 residues. CDR3 residues: CASSSPGQGIGPRGEKLFF. CDR3 DNA: TGTGCCAGCAGCAGTCCGGGACAGGGAATTGGGCCGAGAGGGGAAAAACTGTTTTTT. Drawing the rest from reference TRBV7-2 and TRBJ1-4, the complete variable domain is GAGVSQSPSNKVTEKGKDVELRCDPISGHTALYWYRQSLGQGLEFLIYFQGNSAPDKSGLPSDRFSAERTGGSVSTLTIQRTQQEDSAVYLCASSSPGQGIGPRGEKLFFGSGTQLSVL.